Following are 29 T cell receptor beta chains from one sample sequenced in a study of human T cells and chemical hapten exposure. The time point is: patch test 1, 2 weeks after DPC sensitization. The sample's treatment: therapeutic diphenylcyclopropenone sensitization with weekly scalp DPC. TCRdb passed the RACE reads through MiXCR, listing each CDR3 protein once. The table shows tens of thousands of distinct CDR3 sequences, with 9.3% occurring only once. The sequencing used whole blood, collected in connection with sensitization to the hapten diphenylcyclopropenone (DPC). The receptors originated from a woman in her 40s with alopecia areata. Some clones in this sample may be carry-over from other donors' samples.

The chain recombines TRBV19 with TRBJ2-1; 7 positions match TRBD1. V trimming: 8 bases; J trimming: 6 bases; junction bases outside the gene matches: 10. The CDR3 contains 14 residues. Germline V CDR1 and CDR2: LNHDA, SQIVND (reference sequence). The CDR3 nucleotides read TGTGCCAGTGACCAGGGGGTGCGGGCCAATGAGCAGTTCTTC. Translating gives CASDQGVRANEQFF.

The sample holds many counts of this clonotype. This sequence joins TRBV12-3 or TRBV12-4 and TRBJ2-3; D is undetermined. The CDR3 has 16 amino acids. V dropped 7 bases and J dropped 4 bases, with 21 bases sitting between them. This CDR3 reads CASTTFSLGEPDTQYF. CDR3 nucleotides: TGTGCCAGCACTACCTTTTCTCTCGGAGAACCAGATACGCAGTATTTT.

This clonotype came up many times. V usage is TRBV11-2 and J usage is TRBJ2-1, with D perhaps TRBD1 or TRBD2 (5 bases each). The CDR3 runs to 16 residues. The germline V gene has CDR1 SGHAT and CDR2 FQNNGV. Trimming removed 4 bases at V and 4 bases at J, with 17 bases between. The CDR3 sequence: CASSSGTESLYNEQFF. CDR3 bases: TGTGCCAGCAGCTCCGGGACGGAGTCCCTATACAATGAGCAGTTCTTC.

This clonotype has a handful of counts. The V call is TRBV16, the J call TRBJ2-7; no reliable D call. CDR1 and CDR2 from the germline V gene are KGHSY and FQNENV. Deletions cut 3 bases from V and 2 bases from J, with 11 bases between. The CDR3 is 14 amino acids. The CDR3 protein is CASSHAGTPYEQYF. In DNA form, the CDR3 reads TGTGCCAGCAGCCATGCTGGAACTCCCTACGAGCAGTACTTC.

In its sample, this clonotype was seen many times. The chain combines TRBV6-5 with TRBJ2-7, with 7 bases fitting TRBD2. V lost 0 bases and J lost 4; bases outside the gene matches: 9. The CDR3 runs to 16 residues. The V gene's germline CDR1 is MNHEY and CDR2 SVGAGI. CDR3 sequence (DNA): TGTGCCAGCAGTTACTCCCCCCGGCGGGGGATGTACGAGCAGTACTTC. Translated: CASSYSPRRGMYEQYF.

The table lists this clonotype with many counts. The chain is built from TRBV30 and TRBJ1-1; D gene uncertain. The V and J ends lost 1 base and 0 bases respectively, with 9 bases between them. This CDR3 region has 14 residues. Germline loops: CDR1 GTSNPN, CDR2 SVGIG (reference sequence). The CDR3 nucleotides are TGTGCCTGGAGTGAACGGCACTTGAACACTGAAGCTTTCTTT. Translation gives CAWSERHLNTEAFF.

This clonotype was observed at least ten times. The chain uses TRBV30 and TRBJ2-1, with a tentative D call TRBD1 (5 bases). This CDR3 is built from 14 residues. V lost 2 bases and J 3 bases, leaving 11 bases between the germline ends. Germline V gives CDR1 GTSNPN, CDR2 SVGIG (reference sequence). The CDR3: CAWSSGQHYNEQFF. CDR3 DNA: TGTGCCTGGAGTTCAGGGCAGCACTACAATGAGCAGTTCTTC.

This sequence joins TRBV18 and TRBJ1-6, with unresolved D. From germline, CDR1 is KGHSH and CDR2 LQKENI. V dropped 0 bases and J dropped 7 bases, with 10 bases sitting between them. The CDR3 length is 15 residues. This CDR3 reads CASSPPDGQNSPLHF. CDR3 in DNA: TGTGCCAGCTCACCACCGGACGGCCAGAATTCACCCCTCCACTTT.

This chain joins TRBV12-3 or TRBV12-4 and TRBJ1-1, with D uncertain. CDR3 length: 12 residues. The germline V and J ends were trimmed by 5 bases and 10 bases, with 14 bases remaining between them. The CDR3 protein is CASSPRVGPAFF. The CDR3 DNA follows: TGTGCCAGCAGTCCCCGGGTCGGACCAGCTTTCTTT.

The CDR3 is CASSGTVKTQYF. CDR3 coding DNA: TGCGCCAGCAGCGGGACAGTAAAGACCCAGTACTTC. The V and J genes are TRBV5-1 and TRBJ2-5; 7 bases fit TRBD1. The CDR3 is 12 amino acids. The V gene's germline CDR1 is SGHRS and CDR2 YFSETQ. The J segment lost 6 bases and the V segment lost 4 bases, leaving 3 bases of the junction unmatched.

This clonotype was found once. The chain joins TRBV7-2 to TRBJ1-1, with a possible D match to TRBD1 (5 bases). Trimming pared 4 bases from V and 9 bases from J, leaving 12 bases between. The CDR3 loop spans 12 amino acids. The germline V gene encodes CDR1 SGHTA and CDR2 FQGNSA. The CDR3 region has the DNA TGTGCCAGCAGCTCAGGGTCGGGCCAAGCTTTCTTT. Amino acid sequence: CASSSGSGQAFF.

This clonotype was observed at least ten times. V and J are TRBV28 and TRBJ1-6, with 8 bases matching TRBD1. This CDR3 spans 14 amino acids. V lost 10 bases to trimming and J lost 8 bases; unmatched junction nucleotides: 10. Germline CDR1 reads MDHEN; CDR2 reads SYDVKM. In DNA form, the CDR3 reads TGTGCCATTGATGGACAGGGATCGGATTCACCCCTCCACTTT. Its protein is CAIDGQGSDSPLHF. Using reference TRBV28 and TRBJ1-6 for the parts outside the CDR3, the full variable domain is DVKVTQSSRYLVKRTGEKVFLECVQDMDHENMFWYRQDPGLGLRLIYFSYDVKMKEKGDIPEGYSVSREKKERFSLILESASTNQTSMYLCAIDGQGSDSPLHFGNGTRLTVT.

This clonotype was recorded a few times. The chain is built from TRBV29-1 and TRBJ1-2; 10 bases are shared with TRBD1. The V gene end was trimmed by 3 bases and the J gene end by 8 bases; junction bases not matched to a gene: 3. Looked up from germline, CDR1 is SQVTM and CDR2 is ANQGSEA. CDR3 size: 12 residues. This CDR3 is CSVDSTGGGYTF. CDR3 bases: TGCAGCGTTGATTCGACAGGGGGCGGCTACACCTTC. The full variable domain, completed using reference TRBV29-1 and TRBJ1-2, is SAVISQKPSRDICQRGTSLTIQCQVDSQVTMMFWYRQQPGQSLTLIATANQGSEATYESGFVIDKFPISRPNLTFSTLTVSNMSPEDSSIYLCSVDSTGGGYTFGSGTRLTVV.

This clonotype has at least ten counts. The chain employs TRBV20-1 and TRBJ2-1; 7 positions match TRBD2. The CDR3 is 15 residues long. The germline CDR1 and CDR2 sequences are DFQATT and SNEGSKA (reference sequence). With V trimmed by 3 bases and J by 0 bases, 5 bases remained unmatched. CDR3 bases: TGCAGTGCTAGGCGGCGGGGGAGCTCCTACAATGAGCAGTTCTTC. Its protein is CSARRRGSSYNEQFF.

This clonotype was detected ten times or more. CDR3 amino acids: CASSQQNNEQFF. The CDR3 region has the DNA TGTGCCAGCAGCCAACAAAACAATGAGCAGTTCTTC. The gene calls are TRBV14 and TRBJ2-1; D is uncertain. This CDR3 is 12 amino acids long. Germline lookup yields CDR1 SGHDN and CDR2 FVKESK. V was trimmed by 2 bases and J by 5 bases, leaving 4 bases between them. Drawing the rest from reference TRBV14 and TRBJ2-1, the complete variable domain is EAGVTQFPSHSVIEKGQTVTLRCDPISGHDNLYWYRRVMGKEIKFLLHFVKESKQDESGMPNNRFLAERTGGTYSTLKVQPAELEDSGVYFCASSQQNNEQFFGPGTRLTVL.

This clonotype appeared many times. This chain uses TRBV10-3 with TRBJ2-5, with no clear D. The CDR3 totals 12 residues. V lost 3 bases, J lost 2 bases, and 4 bases lay in between. CDR1 and CDR2 from the germline V gene are ENHRY and SYGVKD. The DNA of the CDR3 is TGTGCCATCAGTGAAGGTCAAGAGACCCAGTACTTC. Translating gives CAISEGQETQYF.

The chain has TRBV20-1 and TRBJ1-2; 7 bases line up with TRBD1. V shed 3 bases and J 7 bases; nucleotides not matched to a gene: 5. Germline assignment: CDR1 DFQATT and CDR2 SNEGSKA (reference sequence). CDR3 length: 12 amino acids. Written as DNA, the CDR3 is TGCAGTGCTAGTTGGGAGGGGGCTGGCTACACCTTC. Translating it yields CSASWEGAGYTF.

The chain is built from TRBV28 and TRBJ1-1; D is ambiguous. V lost 5 bases and J 1 base, leaving 14 bases between the germline ends. Germline CDR1 is MDHEN and CDR2 is SYDVKM. This CDR3 contains 15 residues. Here the CDR3 reads CASSPRRIKNTEAFF. Written as DNA, the CDR3 is TGTGCCAGCAGTCCGAGGAGGATAAAGAACACTGAAGCTTTCTTT.

There are many counts of this clonotype. The chain employs TRBV30 and TRBJ2-2; D is unclear. Trimming cost V 0 bases and J 1 base, with 6 bases left between them. This CDR3 region has 14 residues. The germline CDR1 and CDR2 sequences are GTSNPN and SVGIG (reference sequence). The CDR3 DNA is TGTGCCTGGAGTGTTGGATGGAACACCGGGGAGCTGTTTTTT. This encodes CAWSVGWNTGELFF.

The CDR3 loop reads CASRSETKNIQYF. Here the CDR3 DNA reads TGTGCCAGCAGGAGCGAAACCAAAAACATTCAGTACTTC. V and J are TRBV5-5 and TRBJ2-4; D gene ambiguous. Germline V gene sequence: CDR1 SGHKS, CDR2 YYEKEE (reference sequence). V was trimmed by 5 bases and J by 2 bases, leaving 8 bases between them. The CDR3 spans 13 residues. The full variable domain, with the rest looked up from reference TRBV5-5 and TRBJ2-4, is DAGVTQSPTHLIKTRGQQVTLRCSPISGHKSVSWYQQVLGQGPQFIFQYYEKEERGRGNFPDRFSARQFPNYSSELNVNALLLGDSALYLCASRSETKNIQYFGAGTRLSVL.

The chain links TRBV28 to TRBJ1-2, with D maybe TRBD1 (5 bases). The CDR3 extends over 15 amino acids. The germline V gene has CDR1 MDHEN and CDR2 SYDVKM. Deletions cut 4 bases from V and 1 base from J, with 13 bases between. The CDR3 DNA reads TGTGCCAGCAGTTCTACGGGACCCAGTAACTATGGCTACACCTTC. Protein product: CASSSTGPSNYGYTF.

To note about this clonotype: Possible read error: a much larger clone is one base away. The rearrangement uses TRBV29-1 and TRBJ1-1; 10 nucleotides agree with TRBD1. After removal of 7 bases from V and 5 bases from J, the junction contained 7 bases not matched to a gene. CDR3 length: 13 amino acids. CDR1 is SQVTM and CDR2 is ANQGSEA in the germline V gene. CDR3 sequence reads: CSAGTGEWTEAFF. As DNA, the CDR3 is TGCAGCGCCGGGACAGGGGAGTGGACTGAAGCTTTCTTT.

This clonotype was recorded many times. The rearrangement uses TRBV6-1 and TRBJ2-1; weak D call: TRBD1 (5 bases). Trimming pared 2 bases from V and 8 bases from J, leaving 19 bases between. The V gene's germline CDR1 is MNHNS and CDR2 SASEGT. The CDR3 spans 16 residues. In DNA form, the CDR3 reads TGTGCCAGCAGTGAATCAGGGATTTCCTGGGTAGATGAGCAGTTCTTC. It specifies CASSESGISWVDEQFF.

The chain couples TRBV6-2 or TRBV6-3 to TRBJ2-6; D is unclear. This CDR3 contains 15 residues. Germline V gene lookup returns CDR1 MNHEY and CDR2 SVGEGT. V lost 6 bases, J lost 0 bases, and 9 bases lay in between. The CDR3: CASSSHSSGANVLTF. The CDR3 nucleotides read TGTGCCAGCAGCTCCCACTCCTCTGGGGCCAACGTCCTGACTTTC.

In this sample, this clonotype turned up many times. This sequence joins TRBV7-6 and TRBJ2-1; 8 bases are shared with TRBD1. This CDR3 spans 14 amino acids. V was clipped by 2 bases and J by 5 bases; unmatched bases: 2. The germline V gene has CDR1 SGHVS and CDR2 FNYEAQ. The chain's CDR3 is CASSLQGADNEQFF. CDR3 nucleotide sequence: TGTGCCAGCAGCTTACAGGGGGCGGACAATGAGCAGTTCTTC.

This clonotype was observed at least ten times. The rearrangement uses TRBV14 and TRBJ2-7; 9 bases are a match to TRBD1. The V gene's germline CDR1 is SGHDN and CDR2 FVKESK. The CDR3 spans 16 residues. With V trimmed by 4 bases and J by 3 bases, 10 bases remained unmatched. CDR3 DNA: TGTGCCAGCAGCCCAACCCGCGGGACAGGGAGCTACGAGCAGTACTTC. Amino acids: CASSPTRGTGSYEQYF.

The V call is TRBV29-1, the J call TRBJ2-1; 8 positions match TRBD1. V shed 7 bases, J shed 2 bases, and the junction held 10 bases outside the gene matches. Germline CDR1 SQVTM, CDR2 ANQGSEA. There are 15 residues in the CDR3. CDR3 DNA sequence: TGCAGCGGGAGAGCCGGGACAGGCACCTACAATGAGCAGTTCTTC. As protein: CSGRAGTGTYNEQFF.

The CDR3 DNA follows: TGCGCCAGCTCCGGAGATCCAAGGAACACCGGGGAGCTGTTTTTT. Its translation: CASSGDPRNTGELFF. The chain has TRBV10-1 and TRBJ2-2; D gene unclear. Germline V gene lookup returns CDR1 WNHNN and CDR2 SYGVQD (reference sequence). The germline V and J ends were trimmed by 8 bases and 1 base, with 14 bases remaining between them. The CDR3 has 15 residues.

This clonotype was seen only a few times. The chain uses TRBV18 and TRBJ2-5; D remains unclear. V was trimmed by 3 bases and J by 1 base, leaving 9 bases between them. This CDR3 is built from 14 residues. Germline V gene lookup returns CDR1 KGHSH and CDR2 LQKENI. CDR3 residues: CASSPSGAQETQYF. DNA of the CDR3: TGTGCCAGCTCACCCTCAGGAGCCCAAGAGACCCAGTACTTC.